This T cell receptor beta chain was captured by sequencing in a study of blood T cell repertoires in COVID-19. In the study overall: Among Cohort 3 donors, those recovered had two negative PCRs, clearance, or symptom resolution. The cDNA or gDNA used as material had been derived from T cells, B-cell-depleted T cells, or PBMCs.

Authors' methods: It was from reference gene primer amplification that nucleated cell counts were estimated. Method: immunoSEQ multiplex PCR; TCRdb's copy keeps in-frame clones and lacks some. V and J calls and clone size are as listed in that table; D and trimming were resolved from the DNA. The repertoire includes about 170,000 clones, 79% of them detected once, and around 20% sits in the top ten. CDR1 and CDR2 from the germline V gene are KGHSH and LQKENI. The trim removed 2 bases at V and 6 bases at J, leaving 3 bases unmatched. The CDR3 is 15 residues long. Participants reported their clinical history, and cohort assignment relied on those reports. This clone was seen more than once but under ten times.

This rearrangement joins TRBV18 to TRBJ1-6; 8 nucleotides agree with TRBD1. Sequenced input: PBMCs or T cells enriched from blood (not recorded which). The receptor's source is a woman aged 70 to 79 in a cohort exposed to, infected with or recovered from COVID-19 (not recorded which). CDR3 DNA sequence: TGTGCCAGCTCACCATCGACAGGGGTTAATTCACCCCTCCACTTT. Its protein product is CASSPSTGVNSPLHF.